One sample yielded the 15 T cell receptor beta chains listed below, sequenced in a study of monozygotic twins with inflammatory bowel disease. TCRdb processed the 5' RACE reads again and assigns one entry to each CDR3 protein, with no DNA. The listing contains 110,000 or so distinct CDR3 sequences. The sequenced sample consisted of blood. These receptors came from a human donor with ulcerative colitis or Crohn's disease, or a healthy co-twin of an affected twin (not recorded which).

The V gene is TRBV12-3 or TRBV12-4, the J gene TRBJ2-2; TCRdb proposes TRBD1, but this gene call is untestable without DNA. This CDR3 spans 15 amino acids. The CDR3 is CASSLRRGGTGELFF.

The chain links TRBV7-8 to TRBJ2-1; TCRdb's assignment of TRBD2 cannot be checked, as there is no DNA. This CDR3 contains 16 residues. Germline assignment: CDR1 SGHVS and CDR2 FQNEAQ. CDR3 loop: CASSFDRRGGNNEQFF.

The gene calls are TRBV11-2 and TRBJ2-5; as DNA is missing, the TRBD1 call by TCRdb cannot be tested. The germline CDR1 and CDR2 sequences are SGHAT and FQNNGV. The length of the CDR3 is 12 residues. The CDR3 protein is CASSPPERLQYF.

The chain recombines TRBV5-1 with TRBJ2-7; checking the TCRdb D call of TRBD2 is not possible without DNA. From germline, CDR1 is SGHRS and CDR2 YFSETQ. The CDR3 is 18 residues long. The CDR3 here is CASSRGTSGGADDYEQYF. The entire variable domain, with the rest obtained from reference TRBV5-1 and TRBJ2-7, is as follows: KAGVTQTPRYLIKTRGQQVTLSCSPISGHRSVSWYQQTPGQGLQFLFEYFSETQRNKGNFPGRFSGRQFSNSRSEMNVSTLELGDSALYLCASSRGTSGGADDYEQYFGPGTRLTVT.

V usage is TRBV2 and J usage is TRBJ1-1. The germline V gene has CDR1 SNHLY and CDR2 FYNNEI. This CDR3 spans 15 amino acids. The CDR3 here is CASKSQGGRNTEAFF.

The chain links TRBV12-3 or TRBV12-4 to TRBJ2-1. The CDR3 consists of 17 residues. The CDR3 reads CASSSGRLISSYNEQFF.

This chain connects TRBV27 to TRBJ1-3. CDR1 is MNHEY, CDR2 SMNVEV, per germline (reference sequence). CDR3 length: 14 amino acids. The CDR3 sequence is CASSLRGSGNTIYF.

The chain joins TRBV7-8 to TRBJ2-2. The CDR3 has 14 amino acids. Germline V lookup: CDR1 SGHVS, CDR2 FQNEAQ. CDR3 sequence reads: CASSLEGTGGELFF.

V is TRBV6-5 and J is TRBJ2-4; the D call of TRBD2 rests on TCRdb alone, since no DNA is present to check it. The CDR3 runs 17 residues. Per the germline V gene, CDR1 is MNHEY and CDR2 is SVGAGI. CDR3 loop: CASSYSSGGVITNIQYF.

The chain combines TRBV4-1 with TRBJ1-4. Germline V lookup: CDR1 MGHRA, CDR2 YSYEKL. The CDR3 is made up of 15 amino acids. The CDR3 region is CASSQEAHGREKLFF.

The chain has TRBV7-8 and TRBJ2-7; the TCRdb D gene call, TRBD1, has no DNA to confirm it. CDR1 and CDR2 (germline): SGHVS, FQNEAQ. This CDR3 spans 15 amino acids. The CDR3 reads CASSLAGGGPYEQYF. Together with reference TRBV7-8 and TRBJ2-7, the CDR3 gives the full variable domain: GAGVSQSPRYKVAKRGQDVALRCDPISGHVSLFWYQQALGQGPEFLTYFQNEAQLDKSGLPSDRFFAERPEGSVSTLKIQRTQQEDSAVYLCASSLAGGGPYEQYFGPGTRLTVT.

This sequence joins TRBV6-5 and TRBJ2-7. The CDR3 length is 12 residues. The V gene's germline CDR1 is MNHEY and CDR2 SVGAGI. This CDR3 is CASSYGIGEQYF.

The chain carries TRBV27 and TRBJ2-7; TCRdb proposes TRBD2, but this gene call is untestable without DNA. The V gene's germline CDR1 is MNHEY and CDR2 SMNVEV (reference sequence). The CDR3 loop spans 14 amino acids. The CDR3 sequence is CASRPGLVSYEQYF.

The gene calls are TRBV25-1 and TRBJ2-2; with no DNA, the TCRdb D assignment of TRBD2 cannot be verified. Germline V lookup: CDR1 MGHDK, CDR2 SYGVNS. The CDR3 has 19 amino acids. CDR3 loop: CASSEAAGWERVNTGELFF. Based on the CDR3 plus reference TRBV25-1 and TRBJ2-2, the full variable domain is EADIYQTPRYLVIGTGKKITLECSQTMGHDKMYWYQQDPGMELHLIHYSYGVNSTEKGDLSSESTVSRIRTEHFPLTLESARPSHTSQYLCASSEAAGWERVNTGELFFGEGSRLTVL.

V usage is TRBV27 and J usage is TRBJ2-7; TCRdb gives TRBD2 as the D gene, but with no DNA this cannot be confirmed. The CDR3 is 14 amino acids. CDR1 and CDR2 (germline): MNHEY, SMNVEV (reference sequence). Here the CDR3 reads CATSYRGAGYEQYF.